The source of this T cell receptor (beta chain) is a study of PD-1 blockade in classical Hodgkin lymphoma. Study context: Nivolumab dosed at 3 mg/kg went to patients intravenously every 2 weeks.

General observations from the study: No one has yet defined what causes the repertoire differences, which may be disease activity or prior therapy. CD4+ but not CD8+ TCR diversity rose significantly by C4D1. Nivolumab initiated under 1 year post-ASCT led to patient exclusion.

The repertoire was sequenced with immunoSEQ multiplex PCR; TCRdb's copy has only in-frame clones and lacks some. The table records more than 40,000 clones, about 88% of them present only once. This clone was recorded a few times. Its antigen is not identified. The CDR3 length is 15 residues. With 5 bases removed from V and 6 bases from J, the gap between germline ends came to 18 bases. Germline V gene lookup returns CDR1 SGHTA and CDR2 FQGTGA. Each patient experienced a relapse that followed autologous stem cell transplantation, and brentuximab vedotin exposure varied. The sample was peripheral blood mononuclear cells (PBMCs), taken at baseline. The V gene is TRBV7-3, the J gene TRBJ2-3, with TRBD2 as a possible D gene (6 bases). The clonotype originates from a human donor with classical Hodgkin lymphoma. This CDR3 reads CASSATRDGQDTQYF. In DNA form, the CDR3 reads TGTGCCAGCAGCGCGACTAGGGACGGCCAGGATACGCAGTATTTT.